This TCR beta chain was captured in a study of identical twins. TCRdb re-called the 5' RACE reads through MiXCR, storing one row per CDR3 protein. The top ten hold about 5.2% of the sample, which has about 210,000 distinct CDR3 sequences, roughly a tenth seen once. The sequencing sample was made of memory (CD45RO+) T cells sorted from blood. The source is a woman under 30 in good health.

For the CDR3, the DNA is TGTGCCAGCAGTAAACAGGGTTCCGGGGGAACTGAAGCTTTCTTT. It encodes CASSKQGSGGTEAFF. The rearrangement links TRBV6-1 to TRBJ1-1; a possible D gene is TRBD1 (6 bases). The germline CDR1 and CDR2 sequences are MNHNS and SASEGT. This CDR3 spans 15 amino acids. V was trimmed by 5 bases and J by 5 bases, leaving 18 bases between them.